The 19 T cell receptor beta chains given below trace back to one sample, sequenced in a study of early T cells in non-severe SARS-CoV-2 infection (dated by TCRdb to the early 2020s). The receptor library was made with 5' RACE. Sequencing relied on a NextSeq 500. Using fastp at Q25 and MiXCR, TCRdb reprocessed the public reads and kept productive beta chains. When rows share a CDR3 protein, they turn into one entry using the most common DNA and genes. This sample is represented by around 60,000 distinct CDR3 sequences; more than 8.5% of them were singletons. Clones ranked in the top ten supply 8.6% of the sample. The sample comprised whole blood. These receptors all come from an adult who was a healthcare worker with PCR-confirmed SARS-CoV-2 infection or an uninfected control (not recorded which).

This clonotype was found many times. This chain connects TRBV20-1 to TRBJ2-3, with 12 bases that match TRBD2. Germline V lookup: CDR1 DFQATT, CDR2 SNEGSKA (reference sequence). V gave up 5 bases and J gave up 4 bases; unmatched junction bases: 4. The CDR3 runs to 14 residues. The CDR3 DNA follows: TGCAGTGCTGCTAGCGGGAGGGCCGCAGATACGCAGTATTTT. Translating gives CSAASGRAADTQYF.

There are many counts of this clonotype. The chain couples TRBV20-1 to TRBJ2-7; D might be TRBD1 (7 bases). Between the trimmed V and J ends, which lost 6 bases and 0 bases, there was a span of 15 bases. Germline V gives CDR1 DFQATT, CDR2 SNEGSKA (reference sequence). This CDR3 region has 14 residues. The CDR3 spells CSALADRSSYEQYF. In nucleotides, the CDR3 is TGCAGTGCCTTAGCGGACAGGAGCTCCTACGAGCAGTACTTC.

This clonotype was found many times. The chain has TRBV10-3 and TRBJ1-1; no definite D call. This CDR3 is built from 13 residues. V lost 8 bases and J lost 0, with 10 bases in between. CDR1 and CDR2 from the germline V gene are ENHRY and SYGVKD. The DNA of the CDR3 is TGTGCCATCGCGACGGGCATGAACACTGAAGCTTTCTTT. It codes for CAIATGMNTEAFF.

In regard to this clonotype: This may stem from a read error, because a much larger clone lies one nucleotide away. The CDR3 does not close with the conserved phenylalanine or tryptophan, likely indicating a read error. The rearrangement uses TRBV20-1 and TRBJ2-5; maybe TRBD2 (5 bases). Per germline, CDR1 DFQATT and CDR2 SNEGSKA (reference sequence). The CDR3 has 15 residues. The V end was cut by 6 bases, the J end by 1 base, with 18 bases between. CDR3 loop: CSANLPFAGQETQYS. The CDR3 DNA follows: TGCAGTGCCAATCTCCCCTTCGCGGGCCAAGAGACCCAGTACTCC.

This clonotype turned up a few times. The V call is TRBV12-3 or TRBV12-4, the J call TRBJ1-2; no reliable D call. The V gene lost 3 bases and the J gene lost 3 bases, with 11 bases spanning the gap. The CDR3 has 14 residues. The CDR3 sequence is CASSFNGEHYGYTF. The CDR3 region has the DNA TGTGCCAGCAGTTTTAATGGGGAGCACTATGGCTACACCTTC.

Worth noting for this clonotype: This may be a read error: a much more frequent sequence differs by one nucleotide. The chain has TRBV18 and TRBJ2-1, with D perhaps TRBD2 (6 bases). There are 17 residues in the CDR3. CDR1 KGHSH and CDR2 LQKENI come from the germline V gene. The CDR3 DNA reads TGTGTCAGCTCACCACTCGGGGGAGACACTCCCTACAATGAGCAGTTCTTC. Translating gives CVSSPLGGDTPYNEQFF.

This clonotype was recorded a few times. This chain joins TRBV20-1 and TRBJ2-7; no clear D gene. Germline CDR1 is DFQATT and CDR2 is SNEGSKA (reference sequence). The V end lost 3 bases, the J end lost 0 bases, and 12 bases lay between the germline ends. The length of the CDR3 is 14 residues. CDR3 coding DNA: TGCAGTGCTAGTGCCCCACAAAACTCCTACGAGCAGTACTTC. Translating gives CSASAPQNSYEQYF.

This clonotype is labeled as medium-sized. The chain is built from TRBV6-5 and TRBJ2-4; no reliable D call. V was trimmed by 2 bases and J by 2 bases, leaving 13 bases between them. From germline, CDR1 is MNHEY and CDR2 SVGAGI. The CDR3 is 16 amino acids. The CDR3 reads CASSYDGVPSKNIQYF. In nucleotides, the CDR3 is TGTGCCAGCAGTTACGATGGGGTCCCGTCCAAAAACATTCAGTACTTC.

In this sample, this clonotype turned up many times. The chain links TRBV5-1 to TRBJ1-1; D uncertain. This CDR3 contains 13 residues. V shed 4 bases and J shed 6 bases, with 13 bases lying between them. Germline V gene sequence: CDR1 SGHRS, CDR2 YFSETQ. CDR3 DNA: TGCGCCAGCAGCCCTCAAGTGATGGCTGAAGCTTTCTTT. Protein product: CASSPQVMAEAFF.

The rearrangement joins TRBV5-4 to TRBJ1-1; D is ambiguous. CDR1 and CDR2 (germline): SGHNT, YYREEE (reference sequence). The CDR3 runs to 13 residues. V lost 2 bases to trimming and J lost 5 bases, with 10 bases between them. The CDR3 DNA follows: TGTGCCAGCAGCTTCATTTCGGAGACTGAAGCTTTCTTT. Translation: CASSFISETEAFF.

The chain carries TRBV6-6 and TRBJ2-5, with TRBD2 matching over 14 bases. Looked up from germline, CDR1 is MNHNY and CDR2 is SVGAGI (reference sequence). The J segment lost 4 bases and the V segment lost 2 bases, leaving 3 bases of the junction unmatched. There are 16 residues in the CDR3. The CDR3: CASSYAGLAGGETQYF. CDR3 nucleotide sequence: TGTGCCAGCAGTTACGCTGGACTAGCGGGAGGAGAGACCCAGTACTTC.

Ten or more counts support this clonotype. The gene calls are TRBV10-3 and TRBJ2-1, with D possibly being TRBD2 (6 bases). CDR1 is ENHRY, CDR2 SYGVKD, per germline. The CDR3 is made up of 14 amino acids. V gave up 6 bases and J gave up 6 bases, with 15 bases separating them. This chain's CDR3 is CAISERGVGNEQFF. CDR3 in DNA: TGTGCCATCAGCGAACGCGGGGTTGGCAATGAGCAGTTCTTC.

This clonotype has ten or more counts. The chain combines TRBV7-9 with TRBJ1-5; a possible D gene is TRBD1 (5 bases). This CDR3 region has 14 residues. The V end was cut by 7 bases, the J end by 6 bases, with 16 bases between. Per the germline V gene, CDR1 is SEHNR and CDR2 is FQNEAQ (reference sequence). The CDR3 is CASTPYDGGQPQHF. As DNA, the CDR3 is TGTGCCAGCACCCCATACGATGGGGGTCAGCCCCAGCATTTT.

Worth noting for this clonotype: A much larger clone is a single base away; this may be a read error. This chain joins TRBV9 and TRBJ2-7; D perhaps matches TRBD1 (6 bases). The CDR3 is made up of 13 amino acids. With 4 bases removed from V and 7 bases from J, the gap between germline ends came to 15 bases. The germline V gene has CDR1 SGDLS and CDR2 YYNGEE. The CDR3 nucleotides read TGTGCCAGCAGCATAGCAGGGGCAGGGGAGCAGTACTTC. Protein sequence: CASSIAGAGEQYF.

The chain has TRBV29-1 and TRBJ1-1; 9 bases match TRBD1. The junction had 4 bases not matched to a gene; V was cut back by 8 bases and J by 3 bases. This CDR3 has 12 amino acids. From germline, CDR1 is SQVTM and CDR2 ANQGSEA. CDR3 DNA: TGCAGCCTACGGACAGGGGACACTGAAGCTTTCTTT. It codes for CSLRTGDTEAFF.

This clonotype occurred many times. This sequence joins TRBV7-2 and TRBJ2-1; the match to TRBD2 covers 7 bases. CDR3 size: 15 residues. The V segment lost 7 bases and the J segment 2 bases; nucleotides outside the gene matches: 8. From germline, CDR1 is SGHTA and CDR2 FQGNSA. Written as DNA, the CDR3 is TGTGCCAGCACCCACGGGGGGATTACCTACAATGAGCAGTTCTTC. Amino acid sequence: CASTHGGITYNEQFF.

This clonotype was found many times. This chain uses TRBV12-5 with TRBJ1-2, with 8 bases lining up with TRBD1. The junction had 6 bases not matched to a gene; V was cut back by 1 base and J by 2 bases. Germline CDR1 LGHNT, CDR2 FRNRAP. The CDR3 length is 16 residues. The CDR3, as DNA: TGTGCTAGTGGTTTGGAGGCGACAGGGGTGAACTATGGCTACACCTTC. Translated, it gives CASGLEATGVNYGYTF.

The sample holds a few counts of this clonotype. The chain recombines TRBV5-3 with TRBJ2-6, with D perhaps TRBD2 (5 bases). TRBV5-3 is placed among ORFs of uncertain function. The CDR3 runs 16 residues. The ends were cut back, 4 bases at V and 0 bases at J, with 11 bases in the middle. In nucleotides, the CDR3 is TGTGCCAGAAGCCCGGACTGCCCCTCTGGGGCCAACGTCCTGACTTTC. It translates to CARSPDCPSGANVLTF.

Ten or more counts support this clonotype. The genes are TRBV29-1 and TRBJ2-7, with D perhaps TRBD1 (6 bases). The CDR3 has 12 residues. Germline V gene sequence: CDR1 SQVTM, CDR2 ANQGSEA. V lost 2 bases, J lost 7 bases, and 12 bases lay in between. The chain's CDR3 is CSVELGAGEQYF. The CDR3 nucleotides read TGCAGCGTTGAACTGGGGGCCGGGGAGCAGTACTTC.